This T cell receptor beta chain was obtained from a study of healthy donors' naive CD4 and CD8 T cells. To note about this clonotype: No antigen is known for it.

Sorting defined naive CD4+ as CD4+CD8-CD45RO-CD45RA+ and naive CD8+ as CD8+CD4-CD45RA+CD27bright. Points from the study as a whole: Alpha and beta chains were sequenced in bulk without pairing. Naive CD4+ and CD8+ cells reportedly differed in usage of most V and J genes.

Germline CDR1 is SQVTM and CDR2 is ANQGSEA. The CDR3 sequence is 13 residues long. Germline trimming cut 5 bases from V and 2 bases from J; bases unmatched to any gene: 6. Each TCR library used around 540 ng of total RNA and a linear amplification protocol. One entry per CDR3 protein results from TCRdb running MiXCR on the reads. The table shows roughly 200,000 distinct CDR3 sequences, with under 85% occurring only once. Sequenced input: naive CD4+ and CD8+ T cells sorted from blood, pooled from several donors. The source is a pool of human donors in good health; the sample pools cells from several healthy donors. The genes are TRBV29-1 and TRBJ2-7, with 7 bases lining up with TRBD2. CDR3 sequence (DNA): TGCAGCGTTTCCGGGAGGTACACCTACGAGCAGTACTTC. Its translation is CSVSGRYTYEQYF.